Reported below is one T cell receptor (beta chain). Antigen: not known. This record comes from a study of T cell responses to AZD1222 COVID-19 vaccine. Study-wide findings and caveats: White British donors predominated, females outnumbered males, and clonal diversity was possibly underestimated. Epitopes outside B.1.351 and B.1.1.7 mutated regions reportedly drew nearly half of spike TCRs. Repertoires were sampled only after the peak T cell response.

Germline V gene lookup returns CDR1 LGHDT and CDR2 YNNKEL (reference sequence). This CDR3 contains 11 residues. V was trimmed by 8 bases and J by 5 bases, leaving 9 bases between them. Clones were sequenced by immunoSEQ multiplex PCR, and TCRdb holds only the in-frame ones, with some missing. The sample records tens of thousands of clones, approximately 92% being singletons. The specimen comprised peripheral blood, sampled 28 days after the second AZD1222 dose. The receptor comes from an adult who received the AZD1222 COVID-19 vaccine. V and J are TRBV3-1 (or the pseudogene TRBV3-2) and TRBJ1-2; D is ambiguous. The CDR3 loop reads CASGEFYGYTF. The CDR3 bases are TGTGCCAGCGGTGAATTTTATGGCTACACCTTC.